Each of the 11 T cell receptor beta chains below was sequenced from the same sample in a study of cytomegalovirus exposure and HLA in healthy donors. It was with 60 Vbeta and 13 Jbeta primers that the PCR ran. The data were produced by immunoSEQ multiplex PCR, yet TCRdb's version contains in-frame clones alone and is incomplete. The sample records roughly 93,000 clones, about 80% being singletons. What was sequenced was PBMCs. The receptors derive from a man between 18 and 35 years old in good health and CMV-seropositive.

V is TRBV27 and J is TRBJ1-2; TRBD1 matches 7 bases. V shed 7 bases and J 6 bases; nucleotides not matched to a gene: 8. Germline V gene lookup returns CDR1 MNHEY and CDR2 SMNVEV (reference sequence). CDR3 size: 13 residues. The CDR3 sequence: CASKVGQNHGYTF. DNA of the CDR3: TGTGCCAGCAAGGTGGGACAGAATCATGGCTACACCTTC.

The chain recombines TRBV10-2 with TRBJ1-3, with D hard to call. The V and J ends lost 0 bases and 0 bases respectively, with 6 bases between them. CDR3 length: 15 amino acids. Germline values: CDR1 WSHSY, CDR2 SAAADI. The CDR3, as DNA: TGCGCCAGCAGTGAGTCGACATACTCTGGAAACACCATATATTTT. Amino acid sequence: CASSESTYSGNTIYF.

This clone showed up just a few times. This chain joins TRBV6-1 and TRBJ2-1; D not resolved. Per germline, CDR1 MNHNS and CDR2 SASEGT. The CDR3 is 13 amino acids. With 3 bases removed from V and 3 bases from J, the gap between germline ends came to 6 bases. CDR3 sequence reads: CASSDVFYNEQFF. CDR3 coding DNA: TGTGCCAGCAGTGATGTCTTCTACAATGAGCAGTTCTTC.

This rearrangement joins TRBV2 to TRBJ2-5, with 9 bases lining up with TRBD1. Germline trimming cut 3 bases from V and 3 bases from J; bases unmatched to any gene: 5. Looked up from germline, CDR1 is SNHLY and CDR2 is FYNNEI. The CDR3 has 15 residues. The CDR3 sequence is CASSETGGRKETQYF. In DNA, the CDR3 is TGTGCCAGCAGTGAGACAGGGGGAAGAAAAGAGACCCAGTACTTC.

The chain combines TRBV7-9 with TRBJ2-3; 7 nucleotides agree with TRBD2. Germline CDR1 is SEHNR and CDR2 is FQNEAQ (reference sequence). V shed 2 bases, J shed 2 bases, and the junction held 7 bases outside the gene matches. The CDR3 runs to 16 residues. CDR3: CASSLKWRGSTDTQYF. The CDR3 DNA reads TGTGCCAGCAGCTTAAAATGGCGGGGGTCCACAGATACGCAGTATTTT.

The chain couples TRBV6-6 to TRBJ1-1; D remains ambiguous. The CDR3 is made up of 15 amino acids. The germline V gene encodes CDR1 MNHNY and CDR2 SVGAGI (reference sequence). The V and J ends lost 6 bases and 4 bases respectively, with 18 bases between them. DNA for the CDR3: TGTGCCAGCAGCTCTACCGGGATACTGAGCACTGAAGCTTTCTTT. The encoded protein is CASSSTGILSTEAFF.

This chain connects TRBV5-6 to TRBJ1-5; D call uncertain. This CDR3 has 14 residues. Trimming took off 0 bases at V and 1 base at J, with 5 bases between the two ends. The germline CDR1 and CDR2 sequences are SGHDT and YYEEEE. CDR3 region: CASSLVGSNQPQHF. CDR3 in DNA: TGTGCCAGCAGCTTGGTTGGCAGCAATCAGCCCCAGCATTTT.

CDR3 loop: CASSPVAGGPDTQYF. CDR3 bases: TGCGCCAGCAGTCCGGTAGCGGGGGGGCCAGATACGCAGTATTTT. This chain joins TRBV4-1 and TRBJ2-3; 11 bases line up with TRBD2. CDR3 length: 15 residues. J was trimmed by 4 bases and V by 6 bases; bases with no gene match: 6. Germline CDR1 MGHRA, CDR2 YSYEKL.

The V gene is TRBV4-1, the J gene TRBJ2-5; the D is unclear. The DNA matches TRBJ2-7 better at its end, which makes the J call doubtful. The CDR3 has 14 residues. CDR1 is MGHRA and CDR2 is YSYEKL in the germline V gene. This CDR3 reads CASSYQDITYEQYF. CDR3 nucleotides: TGCGCCAGCAGCTACCAGGATATTACCTACGAGCAGTACTTC.

This clone has a handful of counts. V is TRBV28 and J is TRBJ1-4, with TRBD1 matching over 7 bases. The CDR3 totals 13 residues. The V gene's germline CDR1 is MDHEN and CDR2 SYDVKM. The junction had 2 bases not matched to a gene; V was cut back by 7 bases and J by 3 bases. The CDR3 bases are TGTGCCAGCAAGGGGGCGCCTAATGAAAAACTGTTTTTT. Translated: CASKGAPNEKLFF.

The table lists this clone with a few counts. The chain carries TRBV10-3 and TRBJ1-4; D is uncertain. Germline CDR1 and CDR2: ENHRY and SYGVKD. Trimming removed 3 bases at V and 6 bases at J, with 11 bases between. The CDR3 length is 14 residues. The DNA of the CDR3 is TGTGCCATCAGTGACGGGTGGCGGGATGAAAAACTGTTTTTT. It is translated as CAISDGWRDEKLFF.